The 15 T cell receptor beta chains presented below share a single source sample, sequenced in a study of T cells in Graves' hyperthyroidism and ophthalmopathy (dated by TCRdb to between 2019 and 2020). The library was made by multiplex PCR. The run used an Illumina HiSeq 2000. Amplification of TCR beta CDR3 regions was carried out from RNA transcripts. For the first round of RT-PCR on the TCR CDR3, the HTBI primer set was used together with the Qiagen OneStep RT-PCR kit. TCRdb redid the processing of the public reads, applying fastp at Q25 and MiXCR, and retained in-frame beta chains. Each CDR3 protein appears once, grouped with its most common genes and DNA. Recorded for this sample are about 290,000 distinct CDR3 sequences; roughly 20% of them occurred a single time. The ten largest clones represent about 35% of the sample. The sample consisted of blood. These TCRs come from a man between 50 and 59 years old with Graves' ophthalmopathy.

The table lists this clonotype with a few counts. V and J are TRBV28 and TRBJ2-1; weak D call: TRBD2 (5 bases). The CDR3 is made up of 15 amino acids. Trimming took 5 bases from V and 4 from J, leaving 15 bases between them. Germline V gene data show CDR1 as MDHEN and CDR2 as SYDVKM. CDR3 coding DNA: TGTGCCAGCAGTGAGATCCGGGATAAGTACAATGAGCAGTTCTTC. It encodes CASSEIRDKYNEQFF. Looking up the rest from reference TRBV28 and TRBJ2-1 gives the full variable domain: DVKVTQSSRYLVKRTGEKVFLECVQDMDHENMFWYRQDPGLGLRLIYFSYDVKMKEKGDIPEGYSVSREKKERFSLILESASTNQTSMYLCASSEIRDKYNEQFFGPGTRLTVL.

The gene calls are TRBV2 and TRBJ1-6, with TRBD1 identical over 9 bases. The germline gives CDR1 SNHLY, CDR2 FYNNEI. Trimming took 8 bases from V and 14 from J; bases not matched to a gene: 19. The CDR3 is made up of 16 amino acids. For the CDR3, the DNA is TGTGCCAGCGAGGGACAGGGACGAACGGGTGGGTCATCCCTCCACTTT. Translated, it gives CASEGQGRTGGSSLHF.

This clonotype was counted only a few times. The chain carries TRBV2 and TRBJ1-4, with D unclear. Germline CDR1 SNHLY, CDR2 FYNNEI. This CDR3 is 15 amino acids long. Trimming removed 9 bases from V and 4 bases from J, with 18 bases in between. For the CDR3, the DNA is TGTGCCAGTCACAAACCCGAAGATTTTAATGAAAAACTGTTTTTT. It yields the protein CASHKPEDFNEKLFF.

This clonotype was observed a handful of times. This sequence joins TRBV2 and TRBJ2-7; D remains ambiguous. The CDR3 spans 12 residues. Trimming left V 4 bases short and J 3 bases short, with 7 bases between. CDR1 is SNHLY and CDR2 is FYNNEI in the germline V gene. CDR3 DNA sequence: TGTGCCAGCAGTGTCCAGGTCTACGAGCAGTACTTC. As protein: CASSVQVYEQYF.

This clonotype showed up just a few times. The chain is built from TRBV14 and TRBJ2-7; 7 bases line up with TRBD2. From germline, CDR1 is SGHDN and CDR2 FVKESK. The V and J ends lost 0 bases and 3 bases, in that order; junction bases with no gene match: 8. CDR3 length equals 16 residues. CDR3 DNA: TGTGCCAGCAGCCAAGAGGGGGGGTTAGGAAACTACGAGCAGTACTTC. It encodes CASSQEGGLGNYEQYF.

This clonotype was detected many times. This chain links TRBV5-1 with TRBJ1-2; D is undetermined. The V and J ends lost 4 bases and 6 bases respectively, with 10 bases between them. Germline V CDR1 and CDR2: SGHRS, YFSETQ. The CDR3 sequence is 12 residues long. CDR3 in amino acids: CASSPGGDGYTF. The CDR3 region has the DNA TGCGCCAGCAGCCCTGGTGGGGATGGCTACACCTTC. The full variable domain, rest sourced from reference TRBV5-1 and TRBJ1-2, is KAGVTQTPRYLIKTRGQQVTLSCSPISGHRSVSWYQQTPGQGLQFLFEYFSETQRNKGNFPGRFSGRQFSNSRSEMNVSTLELGDSALYLCASSPGGDGYTFGSGTRLTVV.

This clonotype was counted at least ten times. The gene calls are TRBV11-2 and TRBJ2-1; the match to TRBD2 covers 9 bases. Germline CDR1 and CDR2: SGHAT and FQNNGV. Trimming removed 5 bases from V and 5 bases from J; junction bases left unmatched: 16. The CDR3 contains 18 residues. Here the CDR3 reads CASSRSSGMTFMHNEQFF. CDR3 in DNA: TGTGCCAGCAGCCGATCTAGCGGGATGACTTTCATGCACAATGAGCAGTTCTTC.

This clonotype turned up a few times. The chain uses TRBV16 and TRBJ1-2; D is uncertain. CDR1 KGHSY and CDR2 FQNENV come from the germline V gene. V lost 4 bases and J 1 base, leaving 16 bases between the germline ends. The CDR3 spans 16 residues. This CDR3 is CASSRGSRVVNYGYTF. CDR3 DNA sequence: TGTGCCAGCAGCCGTGGTTCAAGGGTTGTTAACTATGGCTACACCTTC.

In its sample, this clonotype was seen many times. This chain uses TRBV7-3 with TRBJ2-7; maybe TRBD1 (5 bases). The CDR3 totals 14 residues. Germline assignment: CDR1 SGHTA and CDR2 FQGTGA. V was pared by 3 bases and J by 1 base, with 10 bases between. The CDR3 reads CASSLDPGSYEQYF. The CDR3 DNA sequence: TGTGCCAGCAGCTTGGACCCAGGGTCCTACGAGCAGTACTTC.

This clonotype turned up a few times. This chain uses TRBV7-2 with TRBJ1-4, with a tentative D call TRBD1 (5 bases). Per the germline V gene, CDR1 is SGHTA and CDR2 is FQGNSA. V gave up 5 bases and J gave up 1 base, with 14 bases separating them. The CDR3 has 16 amino acids. CDR3 DNA sequence: TGTGCCAGCAGCCCGGGGGGAGGGAGAACTAATGAAAAACTGTTTTTT. This gives the protein CASSPGGGRTNEKLFF.

As regards this clonotype: This may be a read error: a much more frequent sequence differs by one nucleotide. The J gene is TRBJ1-1, the V gene TRBV5-1; D is possibly TRBD1 (5 bases). The length of the CDR3 is 15 residues. Trimming stripped 3 bases from V and 2 bases from J, with 14 bases between. Germline CDR1 and CDR2: SGHRS and YFSETQ. The CDR3 is CASSSVGGANTEAFF. The CDR3 nucleotides are TGCGCCAGCAGCTCGGTTGGAGGGGCCAACACTGAAGCTTTCTTT.

The table lists this clonotype with a few counts. V usage is TRBV5-1 and J usage is TRBJ1-1, with D unresolved. V lost 4 bases, J lost 2 bases, and 12 bases lay in between. Germline V gene sequence: CDR1 SGHRS, CDR2 YFSETQ. The CDR3 consists of 14 residues. CDR3 in amino acids: CASSPYRPNTEAFF. Written as DNA, the CDR3 is TGCGCCAGCAGCCCCTATAGACCAAACACTGAAGCTTTCTTT.

A remark on this clonotype: One junction end does not reproduce the germline sequence, and a read error may be involved. This rearrangement joins TRBV14 to TRBJ1-4; D uncertain. This CDR3 region has 13 residues. Germline CDR1 is SGHDN and CDR2 is FVKESK. In DNA, the CDR3 is TGTACCAGCAGCCAAGATATATATGAAAAACTGGTTTTT. Translating gives CTSSQDIYEKLVF.

The gene calls are TRBV6-1 and TRBJ2-7; TRBD1 matches at 7 bases. Germline assignment: CDR1 MNHNS and CDR2 SASEGT. The CDR3 totals 12 residues. Trimming removed 11 bases from V and 2 bases from J; junction bases left unmatched: 6. The CDR3 protein is CAFRDRAYEQYF. CDR3 bases: TGTGCCTTTCGGGACAGAGCCTACGAGCAGTACTTC.

The rearrangement joins TRBV19 to TRBJ2-5; D possibly corresponds to TRBD2 (6 bases). Germline CDR1 LNHDA, CDR2 SQIVND (reference sequence). V lost 7 bases and J lost 1, with 13 bases in between. The CDR3 contains 14 residues. CDR3 coding DNA: TGTGCCAGTAAGTGGGACTCTTCCCAAGAGACCCAGTACTTC. Its protein is CASKWDSSQETQYF.